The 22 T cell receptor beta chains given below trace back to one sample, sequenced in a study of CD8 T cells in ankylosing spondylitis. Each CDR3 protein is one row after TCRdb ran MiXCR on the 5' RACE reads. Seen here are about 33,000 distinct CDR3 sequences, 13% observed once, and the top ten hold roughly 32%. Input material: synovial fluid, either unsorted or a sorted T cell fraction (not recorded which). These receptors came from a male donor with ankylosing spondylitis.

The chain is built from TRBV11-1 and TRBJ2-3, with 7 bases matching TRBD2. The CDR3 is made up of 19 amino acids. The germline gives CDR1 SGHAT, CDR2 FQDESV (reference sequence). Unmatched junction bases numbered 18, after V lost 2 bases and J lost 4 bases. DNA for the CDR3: TGTGCCAGCAGCTTAAAGGGACCTAGCGGCCCCGTCGGCGCAGATACGCAGTATTTT. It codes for CASSLKGPSGPVGADTQYF.

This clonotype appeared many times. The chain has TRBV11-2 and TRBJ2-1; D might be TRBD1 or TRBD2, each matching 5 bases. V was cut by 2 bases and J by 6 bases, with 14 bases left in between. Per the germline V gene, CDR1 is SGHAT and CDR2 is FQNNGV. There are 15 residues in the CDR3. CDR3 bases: TGTGCCAGCAGCTTATGGCTTAGAGGGGTCAATGAGCAGTTCTTC. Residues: CASSLWLRGVNEQFF.

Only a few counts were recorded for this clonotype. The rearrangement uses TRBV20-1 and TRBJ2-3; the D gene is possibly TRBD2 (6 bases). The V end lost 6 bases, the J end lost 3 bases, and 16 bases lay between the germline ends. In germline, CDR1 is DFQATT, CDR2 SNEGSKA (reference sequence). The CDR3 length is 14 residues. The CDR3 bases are TGCAGTGCCCCCGGGACTTATACGACAGATACGCAGTATTTT. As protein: CSAPGTYTTDTQYF.

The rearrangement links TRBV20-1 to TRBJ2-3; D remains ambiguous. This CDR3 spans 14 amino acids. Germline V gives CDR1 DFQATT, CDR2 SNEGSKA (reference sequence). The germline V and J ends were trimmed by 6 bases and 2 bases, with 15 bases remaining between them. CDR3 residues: CSAQHTLNTDTQYF. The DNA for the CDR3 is TGCAGTGCGCAGCACACCCTCAACACAGATACGCAGTATTTT.

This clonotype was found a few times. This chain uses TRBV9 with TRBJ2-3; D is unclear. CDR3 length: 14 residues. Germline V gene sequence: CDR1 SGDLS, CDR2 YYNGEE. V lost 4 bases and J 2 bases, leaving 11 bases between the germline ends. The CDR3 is CASSRRAATDTQYF. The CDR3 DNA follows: TGTGCCAGCAGCCGCCGGGCCGCCACAGATACGCAGTATTTT.

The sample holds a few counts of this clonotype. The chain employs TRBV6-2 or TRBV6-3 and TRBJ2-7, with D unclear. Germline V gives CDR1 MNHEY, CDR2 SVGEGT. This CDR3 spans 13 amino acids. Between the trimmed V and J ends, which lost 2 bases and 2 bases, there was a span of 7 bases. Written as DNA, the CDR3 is TGTGCCAGCAGTTACAGGCTAACCTACGAGCAGTACTTC. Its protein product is CASSYRLTYEQYF.

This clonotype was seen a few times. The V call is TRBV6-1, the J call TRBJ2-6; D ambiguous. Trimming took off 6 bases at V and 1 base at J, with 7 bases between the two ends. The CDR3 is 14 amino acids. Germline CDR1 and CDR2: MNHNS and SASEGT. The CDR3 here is CASSQLSGANVLTF. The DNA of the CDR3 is TGTGCCAGCAGCCAGTTGTCTGGGGCCAACGTCCTGACTTTC.

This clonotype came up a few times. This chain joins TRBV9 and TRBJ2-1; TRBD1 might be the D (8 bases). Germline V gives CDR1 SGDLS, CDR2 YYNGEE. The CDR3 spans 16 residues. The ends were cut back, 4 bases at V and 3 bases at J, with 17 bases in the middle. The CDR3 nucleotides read TGTGCCAGCAGCAGTTACAGGGGGGGTGGCTACAATGAGCAGTTCTTC. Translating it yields CASSSYRGGGYNEQFF.

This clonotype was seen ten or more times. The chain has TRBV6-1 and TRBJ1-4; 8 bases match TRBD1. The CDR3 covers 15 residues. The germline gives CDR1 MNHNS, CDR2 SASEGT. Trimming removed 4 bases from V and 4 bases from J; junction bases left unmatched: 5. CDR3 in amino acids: CASSAQTGDNEKLFF. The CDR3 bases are TGTGCCAGCAGTGCCCAGACAGGGGATAATGAAAAACTGTTTTTT.

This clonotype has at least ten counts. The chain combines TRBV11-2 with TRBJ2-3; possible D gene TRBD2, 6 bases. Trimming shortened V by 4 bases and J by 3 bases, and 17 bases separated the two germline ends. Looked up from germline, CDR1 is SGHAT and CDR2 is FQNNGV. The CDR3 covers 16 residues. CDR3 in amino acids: CASSSGTPEGTDTQYF. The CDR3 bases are TGTGCCAGCAGCTCCGGGACTCCCGAAGGGACAGATACGCAGTATTTT.

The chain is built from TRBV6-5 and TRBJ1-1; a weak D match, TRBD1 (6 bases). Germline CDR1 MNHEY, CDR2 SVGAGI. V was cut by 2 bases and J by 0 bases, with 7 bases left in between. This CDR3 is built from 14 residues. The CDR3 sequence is CASSYGGMNTEAFF. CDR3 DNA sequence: TGTGCCAGCAGTTACGGGGGCATGAACACTGAAGCTTTCTTT.

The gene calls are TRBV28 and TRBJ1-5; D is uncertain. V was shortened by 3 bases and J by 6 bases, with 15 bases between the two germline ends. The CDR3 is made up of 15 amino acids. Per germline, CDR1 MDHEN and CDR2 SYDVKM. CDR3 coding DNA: TGTGCCAGCAGTTTGCACCGCGCGGTTGGTCAGCCCCAGCATTTT. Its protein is CASSLHRAVGQPQHF.

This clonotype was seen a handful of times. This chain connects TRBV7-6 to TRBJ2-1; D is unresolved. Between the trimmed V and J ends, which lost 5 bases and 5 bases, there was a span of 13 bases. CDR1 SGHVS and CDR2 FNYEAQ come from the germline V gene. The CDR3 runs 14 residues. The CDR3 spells CASSPEGQHNEQFF. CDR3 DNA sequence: TGTGCCAGCAGCCCAGAAGGGCAGCACAATGAGCAGTTCTTC.

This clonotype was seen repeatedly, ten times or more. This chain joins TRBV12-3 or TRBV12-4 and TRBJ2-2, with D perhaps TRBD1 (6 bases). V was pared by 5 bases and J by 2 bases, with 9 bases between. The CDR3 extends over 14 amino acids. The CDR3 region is CASSLDSNTGELFF. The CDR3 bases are TGTGCCAGCAGTCTGGACAGTAACACCGGGGAGCTGTTTTTT.

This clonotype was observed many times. CDR3 in DNA: TGTGCCAGCAGACCCACCGAATTGAACACTGAAGCTTTCTTT. It encodes CASRPTELNTEAFF. The chain uses TRBV6-1 and TRBJ1-1; D is undetermined. Trimming took 6 bases from V and 0 from J, leaving 11 bases between them. Looked up from germline, CDR1 is MNHNS and CDR2 is SASEGT. The CDR3 is made up of 14 amino acids.

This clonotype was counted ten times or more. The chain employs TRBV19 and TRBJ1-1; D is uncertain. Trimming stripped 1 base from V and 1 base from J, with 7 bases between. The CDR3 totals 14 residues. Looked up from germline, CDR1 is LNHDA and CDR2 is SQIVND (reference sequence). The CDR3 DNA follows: TGTGCCAGTAGTATAGGAGGGCCGAACACTGAAGCTTTCTTT. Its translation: CASSIGGPNTEAFF.

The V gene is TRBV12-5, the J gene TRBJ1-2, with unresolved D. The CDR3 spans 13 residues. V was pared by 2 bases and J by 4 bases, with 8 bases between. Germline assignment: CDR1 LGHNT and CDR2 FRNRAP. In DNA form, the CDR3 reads TGTGCTAGTGGTTTGCCAGGCGGCTATGGCTACACCTTC. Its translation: CASGLPGGYGYTF. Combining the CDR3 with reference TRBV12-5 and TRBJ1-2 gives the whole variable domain DARVTQTPRHKVTEMGQEVTMRCQPILGHNTVFWYRQTMMQGLELLAYFRNRAPLDDSGMPKDRFSAEMPDATLATLKIQPSEPRDSAVYFCASGLPGGYGYTFGSGTRLTVV.

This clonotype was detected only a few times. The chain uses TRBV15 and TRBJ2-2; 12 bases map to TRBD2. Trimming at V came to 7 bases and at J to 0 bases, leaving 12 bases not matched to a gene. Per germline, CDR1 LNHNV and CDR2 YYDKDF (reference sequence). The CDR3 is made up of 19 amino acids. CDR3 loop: CATTAPGLAGDANTGELFF. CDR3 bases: TGTGCCACCACCGCACCGGGACTAGCGGGTGACGCGAACACCGGGGAGCTGTTTTTT.

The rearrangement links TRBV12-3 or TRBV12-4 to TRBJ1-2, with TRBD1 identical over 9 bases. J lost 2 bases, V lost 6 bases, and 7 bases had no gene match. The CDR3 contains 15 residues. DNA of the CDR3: TGTGCCAGCAGCCCTGTTGGGACAGGGAACTATGGCTACACCTTC. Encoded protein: CASSPVGTGNYGYTF.

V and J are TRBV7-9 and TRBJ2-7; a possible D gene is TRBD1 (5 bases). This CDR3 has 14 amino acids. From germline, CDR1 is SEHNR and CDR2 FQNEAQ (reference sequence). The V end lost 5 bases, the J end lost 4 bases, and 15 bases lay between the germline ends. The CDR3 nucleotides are TGTGCCAGCAGCCGAAGGGGTAGGCCGTACGAGCAGTACTTC. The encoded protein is CASSRRGRPYEQYF. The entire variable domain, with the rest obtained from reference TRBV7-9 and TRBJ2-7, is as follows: DTGVSQNPRHKITKRGQNVTFRCDPISEHNRLYWYRQTLGQGPEFLTYFQNEAQLEKSRLLSDRFSAERPKGSFSTLEIQRTEQGDSAMYLCASSRRGRPYEQYFGPGTRLTVT.

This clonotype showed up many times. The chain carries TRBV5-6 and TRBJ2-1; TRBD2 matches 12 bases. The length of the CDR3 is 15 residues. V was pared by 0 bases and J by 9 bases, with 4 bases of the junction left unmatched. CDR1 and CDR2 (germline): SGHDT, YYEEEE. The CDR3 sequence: CASSLGTSGIFEQFF. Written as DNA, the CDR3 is TGTGCCAGCAGCTTGGGGACTAGCGGGATATTTGAGCAGTTCTTC.

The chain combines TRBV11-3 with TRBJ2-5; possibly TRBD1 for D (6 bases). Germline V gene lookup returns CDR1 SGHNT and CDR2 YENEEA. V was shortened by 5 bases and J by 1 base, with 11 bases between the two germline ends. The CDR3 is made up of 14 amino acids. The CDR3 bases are TGTGCCAGCAGCCATGGACAGATCCAAGAGACCCAGTACTTC. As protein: CASSHGQIQETQYF.